This TCR beta chain came from a study of shared clonotypes between healthy human individuals. Study in general: A couple of women and a few men aged 18 to 49 made up the donors. Study-wide findings and caveats: Since donors were few, the genetic and exposure-history diversity represented was limited. Sorted-subset sequencing, rarefaction showed, was incomplete despite large depth.

As originally analysed: Sequence data from immunoSEQ were junction-only and lacked quality scores; consequently, filtering differed. This table comes from immunoSEQ multiplex PCR, and its TCRdb copy is limited to in-frame clones, with some not included. V, J and clone size reflect that table, while D and trimming were determined from the DNA. This table holds roughly 590,000 clones, roughly 96% found once. It was CD45RO-negative cells, positively selected for CCR7, that made up naive CD8 cells, with terminally differentiated effector memory CD45RA+ cells excluded. The CDR3 is 14 residues long. Per germline, CDR1 MNHEY and CDR2 SMNVEV (reference sequence). Trimming left V 2 bases short and J 6 bases short, with 10 bases between. A note on this clone: The target antigen is unknown.

Material: naive CD8+ T cells sorted from blood. This TCR was sampled from a woman aged 25 to 39 in good health. The V call is TRBV27, the J call TRBJ1-4; TRBD1 might be the D (5 bases). CDR3 bases: TGTGCCAGCAGTTTAATAGGGGCGGATGAAAAACTGTTTTTT. Its translation: CASSLIGADEKLFF.